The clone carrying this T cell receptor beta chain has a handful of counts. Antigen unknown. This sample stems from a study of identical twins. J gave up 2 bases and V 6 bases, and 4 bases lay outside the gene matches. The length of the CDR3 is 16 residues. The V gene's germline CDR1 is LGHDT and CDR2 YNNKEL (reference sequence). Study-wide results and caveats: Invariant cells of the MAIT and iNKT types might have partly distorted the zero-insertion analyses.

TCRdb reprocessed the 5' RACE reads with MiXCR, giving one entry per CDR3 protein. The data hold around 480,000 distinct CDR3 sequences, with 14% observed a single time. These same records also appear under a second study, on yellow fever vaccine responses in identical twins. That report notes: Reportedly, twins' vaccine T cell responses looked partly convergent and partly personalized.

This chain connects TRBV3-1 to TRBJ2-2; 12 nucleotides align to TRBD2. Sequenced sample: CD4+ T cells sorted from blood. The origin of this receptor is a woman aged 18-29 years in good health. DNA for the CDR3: TGTGCCAGCAGACCTAGCGGGAGGGGAAACACCGGGGAGCTGTTTTTT. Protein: CASRPSGRGNTGELFF.